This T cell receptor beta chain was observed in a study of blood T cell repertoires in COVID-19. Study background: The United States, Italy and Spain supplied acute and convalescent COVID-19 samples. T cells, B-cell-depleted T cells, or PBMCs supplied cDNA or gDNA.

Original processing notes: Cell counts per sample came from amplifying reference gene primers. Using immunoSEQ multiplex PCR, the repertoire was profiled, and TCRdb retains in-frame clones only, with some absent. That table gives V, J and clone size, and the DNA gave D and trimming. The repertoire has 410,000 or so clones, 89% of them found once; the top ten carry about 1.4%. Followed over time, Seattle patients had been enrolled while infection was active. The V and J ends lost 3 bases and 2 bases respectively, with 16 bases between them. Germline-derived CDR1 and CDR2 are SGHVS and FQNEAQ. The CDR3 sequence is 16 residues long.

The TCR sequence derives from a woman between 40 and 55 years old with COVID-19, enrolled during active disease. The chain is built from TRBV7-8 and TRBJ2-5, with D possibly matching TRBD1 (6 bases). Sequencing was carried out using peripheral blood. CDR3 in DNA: TGTGCCAGCAGCTTCCTGTTGCAGGGGAATCAAGAGACCCAGTACTTC. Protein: CASSFLLQGNQETQYF.